This T cell receptor (beta chain) stems from a study of blood T cell repertoires in COVID-19. For the study at large: From the United States, Italy and Spain came samples of acute and convalescent COVID-19. Sources were T cells, B-cell-depleted T cells, or PBMCs; the material itself was cDNA or gDNA.

Study processing details: Estimated nucleated cell counts came from reference gene primer amplification. Using immunoSEQ multiplex PCR, the repertoire was profiled, and TCRdb retains in-frame clones only, with some absent. That table is the source of V, J and clone size, and D and trimming were worked out from the DNA. Of around 100,000 clones in the sample, 85% were seen once. The CDR3 consists of 15 residues. CDR1 and CDR2 from the germline V gene are SGHTS and YDEGEE. V lost 4 bases to trimming and J lost 1 base, with 14 bases between them. The chain joins TRBV5-8 to TRBJ2-5; a weak D match, TRBD1 (5 bases). This receptor was obtained from a woman aged 70-85 years with active or convalescent COVID-19. The sample was peripheral blood. CDR3 bases: TGTGCCAGCAGCCGATCCCCAGGGTCCCAAGAGACCCAGTACTTC. Residues: CASSRSPGSQETQYF.